Following are 24 T cell receptor beta chains from one sample sequenced in a study of cytomegalovirus exposure and HLA in healthy donors. PCR amplification relied on 60 Vbeta primers (plus 13 Jbeta primers). Only in-frame clones appear in the TCRdb table, and some are missing; sequencing was by immunoSEQ multiplex PCR. This table has some 180,000 clones, about 9% appearing once. The sample consisted of PBMCs. The receptors derive from a woman younger than 45 in good health and CMV-seropositive.

CDR3 bases: TGTGCCAGCAGTGAATCGGTGCTCTCTGGAAACACCATATATTTT. It encodes CASSESVLSGNTIYF. The chain carries TRBV2 and TRBJ1-3; D not certain. V was pared by 2 bases and J by 0 bases, with 8 bases between. The length of the CDR3 is 15 residues. The germline V gene encodes CDR1 SNHLY and CDR2 FYNNEI.

A few counts support this clone. The chain employs TRBV6-5 and TRBJ1-2; D remains unclear. This CDR3 has 16 residues. The ends were cut back, 0 bases at V and 6 bases at J, with 17 bases in the middle. From germline, CDR1 is MNHEY and CDR2 SVGAGI. The CDR3 sequence is CASSYSTHTGSDGYTF. The CDR3 nucleotides are TGTGCCAGCAGTTACTCGACCCACACCGGGTCGGATGGCTACACCTTC.

A few counts support this clone. V and J are TRBV2 and TRBJ1-3; D remains unclear. This CDR3 comprises 13 residues. V lost 7 bases and J lost 2, with 9 bases in between. Germline values: CDR1 SNHLY, CDR2 FYNNEI. CDR3 sequence (DNA): TGTGCCAGCATTAGAGGTCCTGGAAACACCATATATTTT. It specifies CASIRGPGNTIYF.

The V gene is TRBV7-2, the J gene TRBJ2-7; 9 bases match TRBD2. There are 16 residues in the CDR3. CDR1 is SGHTA, CDR2 FQGNSA, per germline. V trimming: 5 bases; J trimming: 2 bases; junction bases outside the gene matches: 10. CDR3: CASSPKVGLAAYEQYF. CDR3 nucleotides: TGTGCCAGCAGCCCTAAGGTGGGACTAGCAGCCTACGAGCAGTACTTC.

The J gene is TRBJ2-7, the V gene TRBV13; D gene unclear. Germline CDR1 reads PRHDT; CDR2 reads FYEKMQ (reference sequence). V lost 5 bases and J lost 2, with 4 bases in between. This CDR3 contains 11 residues. The CDR3 loop reads CASSRAYEQYF. CDR3 DNA sequence: TGTGCCAGCAGCCGCGCCTACGAGCAGTACTTC.

The chain uses TRBV18 and TRBJ1-1; 8 bases align to TRBD1. Germline V gene data show CDR1 as KGHSH and CDR2 as LQKENI. V gave up 7 bases and J gave up 4 bases; unmatched junction bases: 5. There are 13 residues in the CDR3. The CDR3 here is CASFSGGGTEAFF. The DNA for the CDR3 is TGTGCCAGCTTTTCAGGGGGCGGCACTGAAGCTTTCTTT.

This clone has more than one count but fewer than ten. The chain has TRBV27 and TRBJ1-5; 9 bases are shared with TRBD1. Germline loops: CDR1 MNHEY, CDR2 SMNVEV (reference sequence). CDR3 length equals 15 residues. With V trimmed by 4 bases and J by 7 bases, 8 bases remained unmatched. The CDR3 DNA reads TGTGCCAGCAGTTGGGGCACAGGGGGCGACCAGCCCCAGCATTTT. Protein: CASSWGTGGDQPQHF.

This clone showed up just a few times. The chain recombines TRBV5-1 with TRBJ2-1; 13 bases are shared with TRBD2. The CDR3 length is 17 residues. Germline CDR1 reads SGHRS; CDR2 reads YFSETQ. After removal of 6 bases from V and 6 bases from J, the junction contained 12 bases not matched to a gene. For the CDR3, the DNA is TGCGCCAGCAACTATGAACTAGCGGGAGGGCCGCGCAATGAGCAGTTCTTC. It translates to CASNYELAGGPRNEQFF. The full variable domain, completed using reference TRBV5-1 and TRBJ2-1, is KAGVTQTPRYLIKTRGQQVTLSCSPISGHRSVSWYQQTPGQGLQFLFEYFSETQRNKGNFPGRFSGRQFSNSRSEMNVSTLELGDSALYLCASNYELAGGPRNEQFFGPGTRLTVL.

This clone was found a few times. V gene TRBV2 combines with J gene TRBJ2-1, with 8 bases matching TRBD2. The germline V gene has CDR1 SNHLY and CDR2 FYNNEI. V dropped 6 bases and J dropped 6; count of bases not matched to a gene: 7. The CDR3 runs 14 residues. The CDR3 reads CASRSGRELNEQFF. CDR3 DNA: TGTGCCAGCAGATCCGGGAGGGAACTCAATGAGCAGTTCTTC.

There are a few counts of this clone. Lacking the conserved final phenylalanine or tryptophan, this CDR3 likely reflects a read error. No DNA is shown, since the ends of the CDR3 on it are uncertain; the CDR3 is the one TCRdb lists. J is TRBJ2-7 and V is TRBV10-1; the D segment call TRBD2 is taken from the table without a DNA check. Inclusive of both ends, the CDR3 amounts to 11 amino acids. CDR1 WNHNN and CDR2 SYGVQD come from the germline V gene (reference sequence). The CDR3 protein is CASSDYGGRPH.

The J gene is TRBJ1-1, the V gene TRBV9; maybe TRBD1 (5 bases). The CDR3 extends over 16 amino acids. V shed 3 bases and J shed 1 base, with 16 bases lying between them. Germline values: CDR1 SGDLS, CDR2 YYNGEE. CDR3 nucleotides: TGTGCCAGCAGCGGATCAATCACAGGACGGAACACTGAAGCTTTCTTT. This codes for CASSGSITGRNTEAFF.

The J gene is TRBJ2-6, the V gene TRBV15; tentative D call: TRBD2 (5 bases). The V gene lost 2 bases and the J gene lost 0 bases, with 11 bases spanning the gap. Looked up from germline, CDR1 is LNHNV and CDR2 is YYDKDF (reference sequence). The CDR3 consists of 17 residues. CDR3 sequence reads: CATSRYSRDSGANVLTF. Here the CDR3 DNA reads TGTGCCACCAGCAGATACTCACGGGACTCTGGGGCCAACGTCCTGACTTTC.

This clone has a handful of counts. The chain uses TRBV6-6 and TRBJ2-1, with D hard to call. The CDR3 is 13 amino acids. The germline V and J ends were trimmed by 11 bases and 0 bases, with 11 bases remaining between them. Germline CDR1 MNHNY, CDR2 SVGAGI (reference sequence). The CDR3 DNA sequence: TGTGCCTCGGAGCAGAGCTCCTACAATGAGCAGTTCTTC. This encodes CASEQSSYNEQFF.

The gene calls are TRBV19 and TRBJ2-5; D may be TRBD1 (5 bases). This CDR3 is built from 13 residues. The ends were cut back, 1 base at V and 9 bases at J, with 12 bases in the middle. CDR1 is LNHDA, CDR2 SQIVND, per germline (reference sequence). The CDR3 spells CASSIGRVGAQYF. The CDR3 DNA reads as TGTGCCAGTAGTATAGGCAGGGTCGGTGCCCAGTACTTC.

This clone has just a few counts. V is TRBV11-2 and J is TRBJ2-5; D is perhaps TRBD2 (5 bases). Looked up from germline, CDR1 is SGHAT and CDR2 is FQNNGV. With 11 bases removed from V and 3 bases from J, the gap between germline ends came to 16 bases. The CDR3 has 13 amino acids. CDR3 DNA: TGTGCCGGAACTAGAGACCAGGAAGAGACCCAGTACTTC. Protein sequence: CAGTRDQEETQYF.

This clone was seen a few times. The genes are TRBV6-5 and TRBJ2-2, with unresolved D. Per the germline V gene, CDR1 is MNHEY and CDR2 is SVGAGI. The CDR3 is 13 amino acids. The germline V and J ends were trimmed by 6 bases and 6 bases, with 11 bases remaining between them. DNA for the CDR3: TGTGCCAGCAGCGAAGGCGCGGCCGGGGAGCTGTTTTTT. This translates into CASSEGAAGELFF.

The J gene is TRBJ2-5, the V gene TRBV9; D is ambiguous. The CDR3 is 14 residues long. Trimming removed 0 bases from V and 4 bases from J, with 10 bases in between. Germline V gene lookup returns CDR1 SGDLS and CDR2 YYNGEE. The CDR3 DNA sequence: TGTGCCAGCAGCGTAGGGGTGACGGGAGAGACCCAGTACTTC. Translated: CASSVGVTGETQYF. Full variable domain (outside the CDR3, taken from reference TRBV9 and TRBJ2-5): DSGVTQTPKHLITATGQRVTLRCSPRSGDLSVYWYQQSLDQGLQFLIQYYNGEERAKGNILERFSAQQFPDLHSELNLSSLELGDSALYFCASSVGVTGETQYFGPGTRLLVL.

The chain has TRBV5-5 and TRBJ2-7; possible D gene TRBD2, 6 bases. The CDR3 totals 11 residues. With 4 bases removed from V and 4 bases from J, the gap between germline ends came to 6 bases. The V gene's germline CDR1 is SGHKS and CDR2 YYEKEE (reference sequence). CDR3 sequence: CASSRGYEQYF. CDR3 sequence (DNA): TGTGCCAGCAGCCGGGGGTACGAGCAGTACTTC. Looking up the rest from reference TRBV5-5 and TRBJ2-7 gives the full variable domain: DAGVTQSPTHLIKTRGQQVTLRCSPISGHKSVSWYQQVLGQGPQFIFQYYEKEERGRGNFPDRFSARQFPNYSSELNVNALLLGDSALYLCASSRGYEQYFGPGTRLTVT.

The chain is built from TRBV5-6 and TRBJ2-5, with 8 bases fitting TRBD2. The J call may be incorrect, as the DNA end agrees better with TRBJ2-7. The CDR3 consists of 14 residues. CDR1 SGHDT and CDR2 YYEEEE come from the germline V gene. CDR3 sequence reads: CASSRIAGLYEQYF. DNA of the CDR3: TGTGCCAGCAGCCGGATAGCGGGACTCTACGAGCAGTACTTC.

This clone was seen a handful of times. The chain uses TRBV29-1 and TRBJ2-5; TRBD1 matches at 9 bases. The J call may be wrong; the DNA end is better matched by TRBJ2-7. Per germline, CDR1 SQVTM and CDR2 ANQGSEA. This CDR3 is 13 amino acids long. The chain's CDR3 is CSVVQGAEYEQYF. As DNA, the CDR3 is TGCAGCGTGGTACAGGGGGCTGAATACGAGCAGTACTTC.

This clone was seen more than once but under ten times. The chain uses TRBV19 and TRBJ2-7, with TRBD1 matching 10 bases. Losses at the gene ends were 5 bases for V and 2 bases for J; bases not matched to a gene: 6. The CDR3 runs to 15 residues. The germline CDR1 and CDR2 sequences are LNHDA and SQIVND (reference sequence). CDR3 in amino acids: CASSLDRGRPYEQYF. The CDR3 DNA reads TGTGCCAGTAGTCTCGACAGGGGGCGCCCCTACGAGCAGTACTTC.

The table lists this clone with a few counts. This chain links TRBV6-1 with TRBJ1-2; 7 bases fit TRBD1. The CDR3 runs to 14 residues. Trimming at V came to 3 bases and at J to 5 bases, leaving 6 bases not matched to a gene. Looked up from germline, CDR1 is MNHNS and CDR2 is SASEGT. The chain's CDR3 is CASSDNRGRYGYTF. The CDR3 DNA reads TGTGCCAGCAGTGACAACAGGGGAAGGTATGGCTACACCTTC.

This clone was counted between two and nine times. The chain has TRBV5-4 and TRBJ2-7, with D possibly being TRBD1 (6 bases). Germline CDR1 SGHNT, CDR2 YYREEE (reference sequence). Trimming took 5 bases from V and 7 from J, leaving 22 bases between them. The CDR3 runs to 15 residues. CDR3 DNA sequence: TGTGCCAGCAGTCCTCCAGGGGCCCGTACAGGGGAGCAGTACTTC. It encodes CASSPPGARTGEQYF.

The rearrangement links TRBV27 to TRBJ2-3, with a tentative D call TRBD2 (5 bases). CDR3 length equals 13 residues. The V end was cut by 6 bases, the J end by 9 bases, with 16 bases between. The germline CDR1 and CDR2 sequences are MNHEY and SMNVEV (reference sequence). CDR3 residues: CASSRGTAPTQYF. Here the CDR3 DNA reads TGTGCCAGCAGCCGGGGAACGGCTCCAACGCAGTATTTT.